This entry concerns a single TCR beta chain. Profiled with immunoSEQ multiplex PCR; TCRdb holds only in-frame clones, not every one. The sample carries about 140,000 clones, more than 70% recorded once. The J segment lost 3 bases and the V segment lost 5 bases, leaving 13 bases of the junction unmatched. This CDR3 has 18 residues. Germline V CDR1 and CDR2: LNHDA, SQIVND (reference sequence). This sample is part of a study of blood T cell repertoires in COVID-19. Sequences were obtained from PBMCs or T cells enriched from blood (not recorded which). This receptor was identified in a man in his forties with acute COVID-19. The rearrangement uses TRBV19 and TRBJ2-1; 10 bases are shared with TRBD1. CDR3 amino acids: CASSDRDRGVSGYNEQFF. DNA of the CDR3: TGTGCCAGTAGTGATCGGGACAGGGGAGTAAGCGGCTACAATGAGCAGTTCTTC.